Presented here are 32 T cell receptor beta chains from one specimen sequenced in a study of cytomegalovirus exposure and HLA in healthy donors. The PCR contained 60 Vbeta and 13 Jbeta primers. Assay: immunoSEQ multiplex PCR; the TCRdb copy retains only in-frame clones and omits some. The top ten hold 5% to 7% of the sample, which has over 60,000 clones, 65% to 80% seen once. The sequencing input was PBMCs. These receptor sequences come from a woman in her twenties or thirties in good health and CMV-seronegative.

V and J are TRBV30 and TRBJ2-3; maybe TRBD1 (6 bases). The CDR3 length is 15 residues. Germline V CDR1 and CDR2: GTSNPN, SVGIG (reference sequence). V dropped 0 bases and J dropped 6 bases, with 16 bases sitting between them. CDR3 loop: CAWSVLQGKADTQYF. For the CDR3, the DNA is TGTGCCTGGAGTGTACTGCAGGGGAAGGCGGATACGCAGTATTTT.

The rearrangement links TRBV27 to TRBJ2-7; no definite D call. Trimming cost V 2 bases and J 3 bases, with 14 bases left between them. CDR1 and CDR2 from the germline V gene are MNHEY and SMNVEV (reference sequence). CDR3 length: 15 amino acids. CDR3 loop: CASSLTEGSFYEQYF. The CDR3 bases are TGTGCCAGCAGTTTAACAGAAGGATCCTTCTACGAGCAGTACTTC.

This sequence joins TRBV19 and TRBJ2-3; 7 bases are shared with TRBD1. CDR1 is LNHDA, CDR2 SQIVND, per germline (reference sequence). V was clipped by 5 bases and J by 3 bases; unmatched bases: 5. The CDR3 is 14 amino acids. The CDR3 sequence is CASSPRDSTDTQYF. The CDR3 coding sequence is TGTGCCAGTAGTCCCCGGGACAGTACAGATACGCAGTATTTT. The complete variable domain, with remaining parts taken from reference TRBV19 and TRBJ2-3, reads DGGITQSPKYLFRKEGQNVTLSCEQNLNHDAMYWYRQDPGQGLRLIYYSQIVNDFQKGDIAEGYSVSREKKESFPLTVTSAQKNPTAFYLCASSPRDSTDTQYFGPGTRLTVL.

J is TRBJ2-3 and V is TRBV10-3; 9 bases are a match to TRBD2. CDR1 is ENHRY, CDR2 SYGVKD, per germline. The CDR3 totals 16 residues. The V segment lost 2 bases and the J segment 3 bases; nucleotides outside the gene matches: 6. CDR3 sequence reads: CAISEGVAGETDTQYF. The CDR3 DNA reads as TGTGCCATCAGTGAGGGGGTAGCGGGAGAAACAGATACGCAGTATTTT.

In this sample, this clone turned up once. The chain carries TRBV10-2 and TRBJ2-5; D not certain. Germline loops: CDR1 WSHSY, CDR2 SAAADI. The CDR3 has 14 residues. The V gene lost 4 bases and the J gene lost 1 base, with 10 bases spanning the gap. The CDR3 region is CASSVGGSQETQYF. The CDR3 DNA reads TGCGCCAGCAGTGTAGGCGGCAGCCAAGAGACCCAGTACTTC.

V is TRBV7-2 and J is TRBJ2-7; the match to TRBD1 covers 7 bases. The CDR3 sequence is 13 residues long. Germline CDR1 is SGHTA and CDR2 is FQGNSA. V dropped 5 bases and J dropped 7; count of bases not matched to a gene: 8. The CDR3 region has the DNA TGTGCCAGCAGCCGTTTGACAGGGTATGAGCAGTACGTC. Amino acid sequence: CASSRLTGYEQYV.

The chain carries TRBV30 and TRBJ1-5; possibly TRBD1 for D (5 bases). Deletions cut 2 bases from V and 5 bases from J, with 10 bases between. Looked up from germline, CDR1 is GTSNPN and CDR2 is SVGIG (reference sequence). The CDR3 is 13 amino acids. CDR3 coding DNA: TGTGCCTGGAGTATGGGGGGTTATCAGCCCCAGCATTTT. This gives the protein CAWSMGGYQPQHF.

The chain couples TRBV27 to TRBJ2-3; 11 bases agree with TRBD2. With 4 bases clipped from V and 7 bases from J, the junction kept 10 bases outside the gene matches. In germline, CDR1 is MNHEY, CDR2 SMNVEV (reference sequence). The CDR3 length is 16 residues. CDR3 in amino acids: CASSWGALAGGHTQYF. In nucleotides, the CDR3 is TGTGCCAGCAGTTGGGGTGCGCTAGCGGGAGGACATACGCAGTATTTT.

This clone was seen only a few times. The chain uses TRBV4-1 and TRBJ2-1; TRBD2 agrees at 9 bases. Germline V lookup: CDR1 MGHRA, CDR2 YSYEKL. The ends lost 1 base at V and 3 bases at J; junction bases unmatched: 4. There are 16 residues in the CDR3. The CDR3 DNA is TGCGCCAGCAGCCAAGTATTAGCGGGAGACTACAATGAGCAGTTCTTC. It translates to CASSQVLAGDYNEQFF.

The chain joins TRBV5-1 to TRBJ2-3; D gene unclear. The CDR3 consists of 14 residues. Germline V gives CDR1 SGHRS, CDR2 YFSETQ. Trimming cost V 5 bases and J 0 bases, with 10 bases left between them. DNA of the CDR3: TGCGCCAGCAGTCCCTCGAGCAGCACAGATACGCAGTATTTT. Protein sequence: CASSPSSSTDTQYF. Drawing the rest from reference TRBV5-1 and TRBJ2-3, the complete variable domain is KAGVTQTPRYLIKTRGQQVTLSCSPISGHRSVSWYQQTPGQGLQFLFEYFSETQRNKGNFPGRFSGRQFSNSRSEMNVSTLELGDSALYLCASSPSSSTDTQYFGPGTRLTVL.

This CDR3 reads CASSNYQGAYGYTF. The CDR3 DNA follows: TGTGCCAGCAGTAATTACCAGGGGGCCTATGGCTACACCTTC. This chain joins TRBV27 and TRBJ1-2, with TRBD1 matching over 8 bases. Germline CDR1 MNHEY, CDR2 SMNVEV (reference sequence). There are 14 residues in the CDR3. The V and J ends lost 5 bases and 4 bases, in that order; junction bases with no gene match: 6.

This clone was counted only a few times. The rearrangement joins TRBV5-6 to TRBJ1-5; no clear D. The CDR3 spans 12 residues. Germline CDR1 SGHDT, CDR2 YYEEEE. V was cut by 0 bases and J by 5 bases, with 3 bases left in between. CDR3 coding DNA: TGTGCCAGCAGCTTGGTAGATCAGCCCCAGCATTTT. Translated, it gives CASSLVDQPQHF. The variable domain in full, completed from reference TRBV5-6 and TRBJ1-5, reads DAGVTQSPTHLIKTRGQQVTLRCSPKSGHDTVSWYQQALGQGPQFIFQYYEEEERQRGNFPDRFSGHQFPNYSSELNVNALLLGDSALYLCASSLVDQPQHFGDGTRLSIL.

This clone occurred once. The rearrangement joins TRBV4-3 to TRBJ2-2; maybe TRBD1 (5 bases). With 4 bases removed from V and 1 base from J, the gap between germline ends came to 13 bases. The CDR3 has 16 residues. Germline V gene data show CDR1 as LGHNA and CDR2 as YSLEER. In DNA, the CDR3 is TGCGCCAGCAGCCGTGCCGCTACAGGGAACACCGGGGAGCTGTTTTTT. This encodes CASSRAATGNTGELFF.

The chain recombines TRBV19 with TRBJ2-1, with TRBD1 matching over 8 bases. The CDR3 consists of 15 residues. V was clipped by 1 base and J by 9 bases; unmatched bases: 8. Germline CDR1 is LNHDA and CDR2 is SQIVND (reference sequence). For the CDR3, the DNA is TGTGCCAGTAGTATAGTGCAGGGGGCGTGGGGTGAGCAGTTCTTC. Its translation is CASSIVQGAWGEQFF.

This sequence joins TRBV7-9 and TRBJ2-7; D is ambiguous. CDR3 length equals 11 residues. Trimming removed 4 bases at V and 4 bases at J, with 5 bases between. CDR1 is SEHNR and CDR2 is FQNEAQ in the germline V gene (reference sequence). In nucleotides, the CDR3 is TGTGCCAGCAGCTCCCTATACGAGCAGTACTTC. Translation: CASSSLYEQYF.

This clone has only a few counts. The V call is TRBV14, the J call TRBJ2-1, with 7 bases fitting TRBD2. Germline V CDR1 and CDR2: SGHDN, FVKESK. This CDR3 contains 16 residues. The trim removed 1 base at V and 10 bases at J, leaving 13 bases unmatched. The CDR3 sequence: CASSQGNLRAGEEQFF. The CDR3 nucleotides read TGTGCCAGCAGCCAAGGGAATTTACGTGCGGGAGAAGAGCAGTTCTTC.

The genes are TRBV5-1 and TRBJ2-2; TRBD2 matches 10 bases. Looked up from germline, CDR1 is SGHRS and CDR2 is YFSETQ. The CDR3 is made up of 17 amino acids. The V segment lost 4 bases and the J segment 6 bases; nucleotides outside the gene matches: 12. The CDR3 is CASSRASSGSFSGELFF. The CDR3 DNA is TGCGCCAGCAGCCGGGCGTCTAGCGGGAGCTTTTCCGGGGAGCTGTTTTTT.

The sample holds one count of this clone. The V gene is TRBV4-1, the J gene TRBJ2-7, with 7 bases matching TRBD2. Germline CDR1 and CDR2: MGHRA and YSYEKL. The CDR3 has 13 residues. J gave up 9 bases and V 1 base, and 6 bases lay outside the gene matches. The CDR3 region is CASSQVPPGGQYF. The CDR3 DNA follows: TGCGCCAGCAGCCAAGTCCCCCCGGGAGGGCAGTACTTC.

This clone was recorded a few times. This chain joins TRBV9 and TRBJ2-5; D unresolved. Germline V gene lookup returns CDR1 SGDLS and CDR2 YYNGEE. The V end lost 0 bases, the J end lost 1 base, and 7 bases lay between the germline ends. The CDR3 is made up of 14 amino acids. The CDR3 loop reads CASSVAPGQETQYF. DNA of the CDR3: TGTGCCAGCAGCGTAGCTCCAGGCCAAGAGACCCAGTACTTC.

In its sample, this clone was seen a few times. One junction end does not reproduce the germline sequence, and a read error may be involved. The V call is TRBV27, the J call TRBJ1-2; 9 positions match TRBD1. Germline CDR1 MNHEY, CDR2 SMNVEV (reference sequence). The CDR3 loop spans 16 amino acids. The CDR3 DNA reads TGTGCCAGCAGTTCGGACAGGGGTGGGCTGATGGGTGGCTACCCCTTC. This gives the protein CASSSDRGGLMGGYPF.

The CDR3 sequence: CASRTSGEQYF. CDR3 in DNA: TGTGCCAGCAGGACTTCCGGGGAGCAGTACTTC. This chain uses TRBV27 with TRBJ2-5; tentative D call: TRBD2 (5 bases). The CDR3 covers 11 residues. Germline CDR1 reads MNHEY; CDR2 reads SMNVEV (reference sequence). Trimming took 6 bases from V and 11 from J, leaving 13 bases between them.

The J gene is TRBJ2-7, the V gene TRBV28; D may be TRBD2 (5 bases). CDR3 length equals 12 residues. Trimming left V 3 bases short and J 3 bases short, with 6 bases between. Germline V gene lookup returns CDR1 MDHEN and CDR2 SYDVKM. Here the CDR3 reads CASSLAGYEQYV. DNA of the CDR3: TGTGCCAGCAGTTTGGCGGGCTACGAGCAGTACGTC.

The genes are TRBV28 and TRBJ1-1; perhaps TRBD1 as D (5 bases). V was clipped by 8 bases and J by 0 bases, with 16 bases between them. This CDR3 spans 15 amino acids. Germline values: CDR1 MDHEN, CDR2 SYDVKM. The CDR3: CASVVGGRVNTEAFF. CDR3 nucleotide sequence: TGTGCCAGCGTCGTGGGGGGGAGGGTGAACACTGAAGCTTTCTTT.

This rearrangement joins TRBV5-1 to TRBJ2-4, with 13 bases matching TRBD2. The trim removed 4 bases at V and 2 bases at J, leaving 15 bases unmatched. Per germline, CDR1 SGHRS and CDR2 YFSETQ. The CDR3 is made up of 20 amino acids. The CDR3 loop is CASSPYTSGRAEAPKNIQYF. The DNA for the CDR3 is TGCGCCAGCAGCCCCTACACTAGCGGGAGGGCCGAGGCCCCCAAAAACATTCAGTACTTC.

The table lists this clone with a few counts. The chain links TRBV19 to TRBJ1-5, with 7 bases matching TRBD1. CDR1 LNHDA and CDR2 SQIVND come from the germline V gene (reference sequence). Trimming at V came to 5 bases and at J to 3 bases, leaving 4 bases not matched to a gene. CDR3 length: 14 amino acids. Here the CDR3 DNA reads TGTGCCAGTAGTCGGGACAGAATCAATCAGCCCCAGCATTTT. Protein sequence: CASSRDRINQPQHF.

As DNA, the CDR3 is TGCGCCAGCAGCCAGGGACAGGGTCCCTACGAGCAGTACTTC. This translates into CASSQGQGPYEQYF. This chain connects TRBV5-1 to TRBJ2-7, with 9 bases aligning to TRBD1. V was pared by 4 bases and J by 2 bases, with 4 bases of the junction left unmatched. The germline gives CDR1 SGHRS, CDR2 YFSETQ. The length of the CDR3 is 14 residues.

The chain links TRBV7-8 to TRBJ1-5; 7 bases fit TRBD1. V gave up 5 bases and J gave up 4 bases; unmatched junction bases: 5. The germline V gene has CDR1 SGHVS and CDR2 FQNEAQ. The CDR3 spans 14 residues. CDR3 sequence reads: CASSIDRANQPQHF. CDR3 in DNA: TGTGCCAGCAGCATCGACAGGGCAAATCAGCCCCAGCATTTT.

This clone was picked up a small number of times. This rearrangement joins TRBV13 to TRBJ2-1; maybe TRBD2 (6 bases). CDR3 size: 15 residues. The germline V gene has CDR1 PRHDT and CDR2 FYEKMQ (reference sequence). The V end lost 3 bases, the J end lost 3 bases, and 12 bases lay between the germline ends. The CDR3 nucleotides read TGTGCCAGCAGCTTCGGGGGAGGTGGCTACAATGAGCAGTTCTTC. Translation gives CASSFGGGGYNEQFF.

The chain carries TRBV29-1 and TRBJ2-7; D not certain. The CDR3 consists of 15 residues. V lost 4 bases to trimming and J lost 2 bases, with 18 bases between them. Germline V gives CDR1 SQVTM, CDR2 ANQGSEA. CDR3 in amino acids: CSVVLKEETAYEQYF. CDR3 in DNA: TGCAGCGTTGTTCTCAAGGAAGAAACAGCCTACGAGCAGTACTTC.

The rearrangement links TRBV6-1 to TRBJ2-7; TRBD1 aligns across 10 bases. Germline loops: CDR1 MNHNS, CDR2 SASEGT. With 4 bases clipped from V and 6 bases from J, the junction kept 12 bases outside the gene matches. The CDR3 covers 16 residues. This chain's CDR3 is CASSGGQGRVGGEQYF. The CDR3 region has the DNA TGTGCCAGCAGTGGGGGACAGGGGCGAGTAGGAGGCGAGCAGTACTTC.

The CDR3 is CATRTGLNYGYTF. CDR3 nucleotides: TGTGCCACCCGGACAGGGCTTAACTATGGCTACACCTTC. The chain couples TRBV28 to TRBJ1-2; 8 bases are shared with TRBD1. The CDR3 sequence is 13 residues long. V was clipped by 10 bases and J by 1 base; unmatched bases: 5. Germline values: CDR1 MDHEN, CDR2 SYDVKM.

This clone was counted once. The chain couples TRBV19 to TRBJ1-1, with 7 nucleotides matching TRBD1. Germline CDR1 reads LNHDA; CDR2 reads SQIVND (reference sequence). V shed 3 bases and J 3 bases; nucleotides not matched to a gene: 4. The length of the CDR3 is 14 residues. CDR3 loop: CASSMVDRDTEAFF. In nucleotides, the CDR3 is TGTGCCAGTAGTATGGTAGACAGGGACACTGAAGCTTTCTTT.